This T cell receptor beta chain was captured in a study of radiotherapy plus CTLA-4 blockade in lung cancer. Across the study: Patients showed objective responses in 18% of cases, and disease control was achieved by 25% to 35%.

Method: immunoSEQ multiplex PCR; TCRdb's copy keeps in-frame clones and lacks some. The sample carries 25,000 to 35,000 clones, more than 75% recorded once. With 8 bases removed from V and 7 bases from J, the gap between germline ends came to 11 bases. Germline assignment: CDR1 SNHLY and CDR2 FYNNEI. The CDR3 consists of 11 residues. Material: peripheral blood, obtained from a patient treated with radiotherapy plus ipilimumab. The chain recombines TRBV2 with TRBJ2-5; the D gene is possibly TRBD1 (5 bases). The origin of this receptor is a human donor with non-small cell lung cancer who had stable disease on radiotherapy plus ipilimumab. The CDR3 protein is CASLLRGTQYF. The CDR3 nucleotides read TGTGCCAGCCTACTTAGGGGGACCCAGTACTTC.